The 27 T cell receptor beta chains below come from one sample, sequenced in a study of blood T cell repertoires in COVID-19. Data came from immunoSEQ multiplex PCR; TCRdb stores just in-frame clones and leaves some out. The sample contains under 550,000 clones, around 90% of which appear only once. The sequencing input was peripheral blood. These TCRs come from a young man with COVID-19, enrolled during active disease.

This rearrangement joins TRBV6-1 to TRBJ1-6; weak D call: TRBD1 (5 bases). Germline CDR1 reads MNHNS; CDR2 reads SASEGT. V gave up 0 bases and J gave up 3 bases, with 9 bases separating them. The CDR3 sequence is 16 residues long. This chain's CDR3 is CASSEAGRGYNSPLHF. CDR3 nucleotide sequence: TGTGCCAGCAGTGAAGCGGGAAGGGGCTATAATTCACCCCTCCACTTT.

V is TRBV9 and J is TRBJ2-1; 12 bases map to TRBD2. J gave up 4 bases and V 0 bases, and 2 bases lay outside the gene matches. The length of the CDR3 is 16 residues. CDR1 is SGDLS and CDR2 is YYNGEE in the germline V gene. CDR3 residues: CASSVGTSGGYNEQFF. The CDR3, as DNA: TGTGCCAGCAGCGTAGGAACTAGCGGGGGGTACAATGAGCAGTTCTTC.

This rearrangement joins TRBV6-5 to TRBJ2-3; 9 nucleotides match TRBD2. The CDR3 consists of 14 residues. The V gene end was trimmed by 6 bases and the J gene end by 5 bases; junction bases not matched to a gene: 6. Per germline, CDR1 MNHEY and CDR2 SVGAGI. CDR3 sequence reads: CASRLAGEKDTQYF. The CDR3 region has the DNA TGTGCCAGCAGATTAGCGGGAGAAAAAGATACGCAGTATTTT.

V is TRBV15 and J is TRBJ2-2, with no clear D. The ends were cut back, 6 bases at V and 0 bases at J, with 8 bases in the middle. CDR3 length: 14 residues. Germline assignment: CDR1 LNHNV and CDR2 YYDKDF (reference sequence). The CDR3 sequence is CATSRPANTGELFF. The DNA of the CDR3 is TGTGCCACCAGTCGTCCAGCGAACACCGGGGAGCTGTTTTTT.

This sequence joins TRBV2 and TRBJ1-1; D unclear. Per the germline V gene, CDR1 is SNHLY and CDR2 is FYNNEI. Trimming shortened V by 0 bases and J by 10 bases, and 18 bases separated the two germline ends. The CDR3 has 15 amino acids. The CDR3 protein is CASSEALHGDPGAFF. The CDR3 coding sequence is TGTGCCAGCAGTGAAGCGCTTCATGGAGACCCGGGAGCTTTCTTT.

The chain has TRBV6-5 and TRBJ2-7; D is unresolved. The CDR3 runs 15 residues. CDR1 is MNHEY, CDR2 SVGAGI, per germline. V lost 6 bases and J 7 bases, leaving 22 bases between the germline ends. In nucleotides, the CDR3 is TGTGCCAGCAGAACCCTTATAGCCGCCCCTGCGGAGCAGTACTTC. This sequence encodes CASRTLIAAPAEQYF.

This clone was detected once. The genes are TRBV6-6 and TRBJ2-2; no firm D call. The CDR3 contains 11 residues. Germline CDR1 is MNHNY and CDR2 is SVGAGI (reference sequence). Deletions cut 6 bases from V and 7 bases from J, with 6 bases between. This CDR3 is CASSPGGELFF. The DNA of the CDR3 is TGTGCCAGCAGCCCGGGCGGGGAGCTGTTTTTT.

Only one count was recorded for this clone. The rearrangement links TRBV15 to TRBJ2-3, with 13 nucleotides matching TRBD2. CDR1 is LNHNV, CDR2 YYDKDF, per germline (reference sequence). With 2 bases clipped from V and 4 bases from J, the junction kept 6 bases outside the gene matches. The CDR3 is 17 amino acids. CDR3 sequence (DNA): TGTGCCACCAGCAGATCGCGGACTAGCGGGGGTTCAGATACGCAGTATTTT. It codes for CATSRSRTSGGSDTQYF.

The chain links TRBV14 to TRBJ2-3; D remains unclear. In germline, CDR1 is SGHDN, CDR2 FVKESK. The CDR3 runs 15 residues. Between the trimmed V and J ends, which lost 0 bases and 2 bases, there was a span of 9 bases. The CDR3 reads CASSQDPGYTDTQYF. The CDR3, as DNA: TGTGCCAGCAGCCAAGATCCAGGATACACAGATACGCAGTATTTT.

This clone was recorded a few times. This chain connects TRBV27 to TRBJ2-2; weak D call: TRBD2 (6 bases). There are 14 residues in the CDR3. From germline, CDR1 is MNHEY and CDR2 SMNVEV (reference sequence). Trimming cost V 6 bases and J 1 base, with 9 bases left between them. The DNA for the CDR3 is TGTGCCAGCAGGGGACTCTTGAACACCGGGGAGCTGTTTTTT. It codes for CASRGLLNTGELFF.

The chain employs TRBV24-1 and TRBJ2-3, with TRBD2 identical over 10 bases. Germline V gene lookup returns CDR1 KGHDR and CDR2 SFDVKD. The CDR3 length is 16 residues. V lost 3 bases and J lost 8; bases outside the gene matches: 10. CDR3 loop: CATSDPRRVAGGTQYF. CDR3 coding DNA: TGTGCCACCAGTGATCCCAGGAGAGTAGCGGGAGGTACGCAGTATTTT.

This clone appeared a single time. This chain links TRBV19 with TRBJ1-2; 7 nucleotides match TRBD1. CDR1 LNHDA and CDR2 SQIVND come from the germline V gene (reference sequence). V was pared by 3 bases and J by 10 bases, with 2 bases of the junction left unmatched. This CDR3 comprises 11 residues. The CDR3 reads CASSIGTDYTF. In DNA form, the CDR3 reads TGTGCCAGTAGTATCGGGACAGACTACACCTTC.

This clone was detected a few times. The chain combines TRBV6-5 with TRBJ1-5; D is perhaps TRBD1 (5 bases). V was pared by 5 bases and J by 0 bases, with 8 bases between. Germline CDR1 and CDR2: MNHEY and SVGAGI. This CDR3 comprises 14 residues. In DNA form, the CDR3 reads TGTGCCAGCAGTCCCAGGGATAGCAATCAGCCCCAGCATTTT. Amino acids: CASSPRDSNQPQHF.

This chain joins TRBV11-2 and TRBJ2-2; D not certain. This CDR3 has 15 amino acids. CDR1 and CDR2 from the germline V gene are SGHAT and FQNNGV. Trimming removed 5 bases from V and 0 bases from J, with 10 bases in between. As DNA, the CDR3 is TGTGCCAGCAGCCCCGTGAGCTCGAACACCGGGGAGCTGTTTTTT. This gives the protein CASSPVSSNTGELFF.

This clone was recorded once. The chain uses TRBV5-6 and TRBJ1-2, with 12 positions matching TRBD1. Looked up from germline, CDR1 is SGHDT and CDR2 is YYEEEE. CDR3 length equals 16 residues. After removal of 0 bases from V and 6 bases from J, the junction contained 6 bases not matched to a gene. CDR3 in amino acids: CASSLDGTGGGDGYTF. DNA of the CDR3: TGTGCCAGCAGCTTGGATGGGACAGGGGGCGGAGATGGCTACACCTTC.

The chain couples TRBV30 to TRBJ1-3; TRBD1 is a possible D gene (5 bases). V dropped 2 bases and J dropped 1 base, with 6 bases sitting between them. The CDR3 contains 13 residues. Per germline, CDR1 GTSNPN and CDR2 SVGIG (reference sequence). The CDR3 sequence is CAWSKGSGNTIYF. The CDR3 nucleotides read TGTGCCTGGAGTAAGGGGTCTGGAAACACCATATATTTT.

The DNA of the CDR3 is TGTGCCAGCACCATGACTACAGGGGGAGGAAACACCATATATTTT. Protein product: CASTMTTGGGNTIYF. This sequence joins TRBV6-5 and TRBJ1-3; 8 bases are a match to TRBD1. The V and J ends lost 7 bases and 4 bases, in that order; junction bases with no gene match: 9. The CDR3 is 15 amino acids. CDR1 MNHEY and CDR2 SVGAGI come from the germline V gene.

This chain links TRBV5-1 with TRBJ2-3, with TRBD1 as a possible D gene (5 bases). The CDR3 is made up of 13 amino acids. Germline CDR1 is SGHRS and CDR2 is YFSETQ. V lost 0 bases and J lost 6, with 8 bases in between. The chain's CDR3 is CASSLEGQDTQYF. CDR3 sequence (DNA): TGCGCCAGCAGCTTGGAGGGGCAGGATACGCAGTATTTT.

The chain combines TRBV19 with TRBJ1-1; 9 positions match TRBD1. The CDR3 runs to 17 residues. V lost 1 base, J lost 0 bases, and 6 bases stayed unmatched. Germline CDR1 and CDR2: LNHDA and SQIVND (reference sequence). CDR3 in DNA: TGTGCCAGTAGTATAGGGACAGGGGAAATTATGAACACTGAAGCTTTCTTT. It codes for CASSIGTGEIMNTEAFF.

This clone was counted at least ten times. The gene calls are TRBV6-2 or TRBV6-3 and TRBJ1-2; perhaps TRBD1 as D (5 bases). There are 13 residues in the CDR3. Germline V CDR1 and CDR2: MNHEY, SVGEGT. The germline V and J ends were trimmed by 2 bases and 4 bases, with 8 bases remaining between them. CDR3: CASSYGGSYGYTF. CDR3 coding DNA: TGTGCCAGCAGTTACGGGGGGTCCTATGGCTACACCTTC.

The chain joins TRBV29-1 to TRBJ2-1; no clear D gene. Trimming pared 2 bases from V and 4 bases from J, leaving 12 bases between. CDR1 is SQVTM, CDR2 ANQGSEA, per germline. This CDR3 has 14 amino acids. This chain's CDR3 is CSVELVEQYNEQFF. The CDR3 nucleotides read TGCAGCGTTGAATTAGTGGAGCAATACAATGAGCAGTTCTTC.

This clone was seen a single time. V is TRBV2 and J is TRBJ2-2, with 7 bases matching TRBD1. In germline, CDR1 is SNHLY, CDR2 FYNNEI. V dropped 6 bases and J dropped 2; count of bases not matched to a gene: 3. The CDR3 runs 14 residues. In nucleotides, the CDR3 is TGTGCCAGCAGGGGGGACAGAAACACCGGGGAGCTGTTTTTT. This codes for CASRGDRNTGELFF.

The chain has TRBV5-6 and TRBJ2-3, with D perhaps TRBD2 (7 bases). CDR3 length equals 17 residues. CDR1 SGHDT and CDR2 YYEEEE come from the germline V gene. The CDR3 nucleotides read TGTGCAGGGGCTAGGTACCCTGGGGGGGCTAGCACAGATACGCAGTATTTT. Its translation: CAGARYPGGASTDTQYF.

The chain uses TRBV19 and TRBJ1-3; perhaps TRBD1 as D (6 bases). The germline V gene encodes CDR1 LNHDA and CDR2 SQIVND (reference sequence). The CDR3 totals 18 residues. V shed 5 bases and J shed 0 bases, with 20 bases lying between them. The CDR3 bases are TGTGCCAGTAGTTTCCGGGCCGGGACACCTCGCTCTGGAAACACCATATATTTT. Translation gives CASSFRAGTPRSGNTIYF.

V and J are TRBV19 and TRBJ1-2; 8 nucleotides agree with TRBD1. Unmatched junction bases numbered 12, after V lost 4 bases and J lost 14 bases. This CDR3 comprises 13 residues. The germline CDR1 and CDR2 sequences are LNHDA and SQIVND (reference sequence). The CDR3 nucleotides read TGTGCCAGTAGTACGGCGGACAGGGCTCTAGGTACCTTC. Residues: CASSTADRALGTF.

The chain is built from TRBV25-1 and TRBJ2-5; 8 bases line up with TRBD2. The CDR3 is made up of 18 amino acids. CDR1 is MGHDK, CDR2 SYGVNS, per germline. V shed 0 bases, J shed 4 bases, and the junction held 13 bases outside the gene matches. CDR3: CASSEYNGAGATVETQYF. The CDR3 bases are TGTGCCAGCAGTGAATATAACGGAGCGGGAGCTACCGTAGAGACCCAGTACTTC.

The V and J genes are TRBV19 and TRBJ2-7, with TRBD1 matching over 9 bases. Trimming at V came to 4 bases and at J to 1 base, leaving 5 bases not matched to a gene. Germline V gene data show CDR1 as LNHDA and CDR2 as SQIVND (reference sequence). The CDR3 extends over 15 amino acids. Here the CDR3 reads CASSNRGRFSYEQYF. CDR3 DNA: TGTGCCAGTAGTAACAGGGGGCGTTTTTCCTACGAGCAGTACTTC.